Below, one T cell receptor (beta chain) is given with its context. Antigen specificity is unknown. The CDR3 extends over 15 amino acids. Deletions cut 9 bases from V and 0 bases from J, with 15 bases between. Germline V gene sequence: CDR1 LNHDA, CDR2 SQIVND (reference sequence). The data were taken from a study of OX40 agonist ivuxolimab in advanced cancers. Across the study: Head and neck, renal cell, melanoma or hepatocellular carcinoma were the cancers that dose-escalation patients had. Those enrolled were 80% to 85% male, with a mean age of roughly 62 years and ages from roughly 20 to 90. Study-wide findings and caveats: The average count of expanded clones was higher among CD8+ T cells than among CD4+.

Profiling relied on immunoSEQ multiplex PCR, and the TCRdb table lists in-frame clones only, not all of them. The table lists tens of thousands of clones, around 90% of them singletons, with 1% to 1.3% in the top ten. This specimen consisted of CD4+ or CD8+ T cells sorted from blood, obtained in a trial of the OX40 agonist ivuxolimab. The rearrangement links TRBV19 to TRBJ1-3; tentative D call: TRBD1 (6 bases). The receptor comes from an adult with an advanced solid tumor such as melanoma, head and neck, liver or kidney cancer. The CDR3: CASTPWTDSGNTIYF. CDR3 in DNA: TGTGCCAGCACTCCCTGGACAGACTCTGGAAACACCATATATTTT.